Reported below is one T cell receptor beta chain. Its antigen is currently not known. No base quality information exists; no much larger clone differs at one position. This record belongs to a study of blood T cell repertoires in COVID-19 (dated by TCRdb to the early 2020s). Concerning the study at large: Samples from collaborators originated in the United States, Italy and Spain and spanned both the acute and convalescent phases of COVID-19. The prospective study material was composed of cDNA or gDNA derived from T cells, B-cell-depleted T cells, or PBMCs. Deeply sampled blood TCRbeta repertoires from subjects exposed to, actively infected with, or recovered from COVID-19 were included in the dataset. The repertoires were released in a freely available public database meant as a resource for research on the immune response to SARS-CoV-2. The samples were drawn from two sources: the first 160 participants of the ongoing ImmuneRACE study, and fewer than 1,500 subjects contributed by 6 global collaborators. Sample metadata almost always included a de-identified subject ID, COVID-19 status, age in years and sex. HLA class I and class II types, where available, came from metadata supplied by the sample provider rather than from assay-based typing. Points the paper makes about the study in general: The quantity of clinical and demographic metadata differed by source and by participant and was supplied without curation.

The immunoSEQ Assay, a bias-controlled multiplex PCR, was used to amplify TCRbeta CDR3 regions from genomic DNA. The authors' pipeline ran thus. The number of nucleated cells in each sample was estimated by amplification of reference gene primers within the assay. To quantify the absolute abundance of each unique TCRbeta CDR3 rearrangement, sequence reads were collapsed and filtered. For each sample, productive Simpson clonality was calculated as the square root of Simpson's diversity index over productive rearrangements. Drawn from immuneACCESS, this table holds only the in-frame rearrangements with V and J called that TCRdb kept. Clones are partly lost; checked studies trace under half to an unresolved V gene and leave the rest unexplained. V, J and clone size reflect that table, while D and trimming were determined from the DNA. Present in this sample are 230,000 or so clones, less than 90% of which were seen just once. 1.5% to 2% of the sample comes from the top ten.

The germline V gene yields MDHEN for CDR1 and SYDVKM for CDR2. Taken from cysteine to phenylalanine, the CDR3 has 14 residues. CDR3 DNA only is kept here, 42 bases in frame from base 1. Trimming takes 5 bases off V and 4 bases off J; junction bases not matched to a gene: 6. Collaborating institutions collected whole blood in K2EDTA tubes following their own protocols. For TCRbeta analysis, collaborators shipped samples as frozen whole blood, isolated PBMCs, or DNA extracted from either of those sample types. This receptor was obtained from a man aged 40-49 years with active or convalescent COVID-19. The sequence links TRBV28 to TRBJ1-2, with 8 bases in between that match TRBD1. The sequenced material came from peripheral blood. DNA sequence: TGTGCCAGCAGTCCCCCCGGGACAGGCTATGGCTACACCTTC. It is translated as CASSPPGTGYGYTF.